The present T cell receptor (beta chain) was sequenced within a study of blood T cell repertoires in COVID-19. Study in general: Cohort 3 recovered donors had two negative PCRs, clearance, or symptom resolution.

In the authors' methods: The authors estimated nucleated cell counts from reference gene primer amplification. Assay used: immunoSEQ multiplex PCR; TCRdb lists only in-frame clones, some missing. V, J and clone size are those of that table, while D and trimming were read from the DNA. The table records 150,000 to 200,000 clones, less than 80% of them present only once. In this sample, this clone turned up a few times. Participants came from 20 to 25 US areas, aged about 18 to 95 years. Cohort allocation depended upon clinical history that participants reported. The sequence derives from a woman aged 70 to 79 in a cohort exposed to, infected with or recovered from COVID-19 (not recorded which). The sample was PBMCs or T cells enriched from blood (not recorded which).

This CDR3 is CASSFVRASGGYTF. DNA for the CDR3: TGTGCCAGCAGCTTCGTCAGGGCTTCAGGAGGCTACACCTTC. The chain recombines TRBV7-8 with TRBJ1-2, with a tentative D call TRBD1 (5 bases). The V gene's germline CDR1 is SGHVS and CDR2 FQNEAQ. The CDR3 has 14 amino acids. V was clipped by 3 bases and J by 8 bases, with 16 bases between them.